The present T cell receptor (beta chain) was sequenced within a study of T cell changes during pregnancy in multiple sclerosis. Trimming at V came to 5 bases and at J to 5 bases, leaving 9 bases not matched to a gene. Germline CDR1 and CDR2: SEHNR and FQNEAQ (reference sequence). This CDR3 comprises 15 residues. Method: immunoSEQ multiplex PCR; TCRdb's copy keeps in-frame clones and lacks some. Of 70,000 to 95,000 clones listed, around 95% are singletons. The receptor comes from a female donor in good health, enrolled as a control in a pregnancy study. Source: peripheral blood, taken in the second trimester of pregnancy. The V and J genes are TRBV7-9 and TRBJ2-7; 10 bases fit TRBD1. The CDR3 DNA sequence: TGTGCCAGCAGCCAAAGACAGGGGGCGCAGAACGAGCAGTACTTC. Its protein product is CASSQRQGAQNEQYF. Using reference TRBV7-9 and TRBJ2-7 for the parts outside the CDR3, the full variable domain is DTGVSQNPRHKITKRGQNVTFRCDPISEHNRLYWYRQTLGQGPEFLTYFQNEAQLEKSRLLSDRFSAERPKGSFSTLEIQRTEQGDSAMYLCASSQRQGAQNEQYFGPGTRLTVT.